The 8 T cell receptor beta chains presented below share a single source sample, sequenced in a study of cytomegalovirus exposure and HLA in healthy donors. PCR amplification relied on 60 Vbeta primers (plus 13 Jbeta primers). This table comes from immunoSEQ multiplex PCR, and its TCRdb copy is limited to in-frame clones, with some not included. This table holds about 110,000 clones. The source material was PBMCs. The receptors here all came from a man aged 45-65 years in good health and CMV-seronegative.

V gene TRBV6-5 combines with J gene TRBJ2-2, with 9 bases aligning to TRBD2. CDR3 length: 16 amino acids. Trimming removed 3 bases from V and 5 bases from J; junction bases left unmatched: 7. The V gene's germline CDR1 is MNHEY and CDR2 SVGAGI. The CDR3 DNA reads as TGTGCCAGCAGTTATCTCAGCGGGGGGCCAACCGGGGAGCTGTTTTTT. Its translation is CASSYLSGGPTGELFF.

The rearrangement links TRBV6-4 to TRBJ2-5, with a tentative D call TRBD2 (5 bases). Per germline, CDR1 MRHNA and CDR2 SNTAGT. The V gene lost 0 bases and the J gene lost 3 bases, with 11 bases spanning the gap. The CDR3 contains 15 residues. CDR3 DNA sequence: TGTGCCAGCAGTGACTCTGGAGAGGGAGAAGAGACCCAGTACTTC. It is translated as CASSDSGEGEETQYF.

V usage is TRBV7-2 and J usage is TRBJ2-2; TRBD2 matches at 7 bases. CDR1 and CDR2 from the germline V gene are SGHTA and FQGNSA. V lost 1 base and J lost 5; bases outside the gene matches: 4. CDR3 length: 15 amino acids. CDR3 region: CASSLVGGGTGELFF. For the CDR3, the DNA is TGTGCCAGCAGCTTAGTTGGGGGAGGGACCGGGGAGCTGTTTTTT.

The CDR3 spells CASSSGISGNTIYF. CDR3 nucleotide sequence: TGTGCCAGCAGCTCAGGCATCTCTGGAAACACCATATATTTT. The chain joins TRBV11-3 to TRBJ1-3; D remains ambiguous. The CDR3 is made up of 14 amino acids. V was trimmed by 4 bases and J by 0 bases, leaving 7 bases between them. Per germline, CDR1 SGHNT and CDR2 YENEEA.

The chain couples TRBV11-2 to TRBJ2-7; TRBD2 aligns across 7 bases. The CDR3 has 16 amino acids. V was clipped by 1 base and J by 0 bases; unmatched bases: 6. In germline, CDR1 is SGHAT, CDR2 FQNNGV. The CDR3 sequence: CASSLGPAGSSYEQYF. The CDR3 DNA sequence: TGTGCCAGCAGCTTAGGGCCAGCGGGGAGCTCCTACGAGCAGTACTTC.

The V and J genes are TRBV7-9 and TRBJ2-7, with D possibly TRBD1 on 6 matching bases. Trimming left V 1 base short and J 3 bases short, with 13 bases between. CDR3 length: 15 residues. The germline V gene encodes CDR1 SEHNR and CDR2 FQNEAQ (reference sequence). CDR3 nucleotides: TGTGCCAGCAGCTTAGGTTCAGGGACACACTACGAGCAGTACTTC. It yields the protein CASSLGSGTHYEQYF. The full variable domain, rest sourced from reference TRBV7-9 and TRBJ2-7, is DTGVSQNPRHKITKRGQNVTFRCDPISEHNRLYWYRQTLGQGPEFLTYFQNEAQLEKSRLLSDRFSAERPKGSFSTLEIQRTEQGDSAMYLCASSLGSGTHYEQYFGPGTRLTVT.

CDR3 in DNA: TGCGCCAGCAGCCTGGACGGGACAGCCTACGAGCAGTACTTC. Translated, it gives CASSLDGTAYEQYF. The chain carries TRBV5-1 and TRBJ2-7; 7 bases line up with TRBD1. CDR3 length: 14 residues. Trimming took 4 bases from V and 2 from J; bases not matched to a gene: 6. The V gene's germline CDR1 is SGHRS and CDR2 YFSETQ. The whole variable domain, filled in from reference TRBV5-1 and TRBJ2-7, reads KAGVTQTPRYLIKTRGQQVTLSCSPISGHRSVSWYQQTPGQGLQFLFEYFSETQRNKGNFPGRFSGRQFSNSRSEMNVSTLELGDSALYLCASSLDGTAYEQYFGPGTRLTVT.

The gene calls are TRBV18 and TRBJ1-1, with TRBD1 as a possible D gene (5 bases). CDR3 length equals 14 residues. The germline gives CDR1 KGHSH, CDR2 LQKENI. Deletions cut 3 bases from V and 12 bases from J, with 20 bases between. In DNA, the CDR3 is TGTGCCAGCTCACCTACCTCAGGGACTTCAGCCCCTTTCTTT. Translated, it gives CASSPTSGTSAPFF.